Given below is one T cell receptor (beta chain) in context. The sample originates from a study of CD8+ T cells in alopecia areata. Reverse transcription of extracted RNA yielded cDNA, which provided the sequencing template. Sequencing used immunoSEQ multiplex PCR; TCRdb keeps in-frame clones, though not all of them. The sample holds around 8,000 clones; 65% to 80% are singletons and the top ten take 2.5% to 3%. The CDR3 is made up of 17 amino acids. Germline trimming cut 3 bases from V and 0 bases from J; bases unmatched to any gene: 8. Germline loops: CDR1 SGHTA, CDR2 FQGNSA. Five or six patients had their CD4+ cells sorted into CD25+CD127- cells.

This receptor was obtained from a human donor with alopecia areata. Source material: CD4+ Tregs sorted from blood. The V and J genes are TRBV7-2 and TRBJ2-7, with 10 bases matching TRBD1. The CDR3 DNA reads TGTGCCAGCAGCTTGGCCGGGACAGGGGCGAGCTCCTACGAGCAGTACTTC. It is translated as CASSLAGTGASSYEQYF. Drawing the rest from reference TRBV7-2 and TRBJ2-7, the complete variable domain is GAGVSQSPSNKVTEKGKDVELRCDPISGHTALYWYRQSLGQGLEFLIYFQGNSAPDKSGLPSDRFSAERTGGSVSTLTIQRTQQEDSAVYLCASSLAGTGASSYEQYFGPGTRLTVT.